This T cell receptor beta chain came from a study of cytomegalovirus exposure and HLA in healthy donors. This PCR relied on a set of 60 Vbeta primers and 13 Jbeta primers. Profiled with immunoSEQ multiplex PCR; TCRdb holds only in-frame clones, not every one. The sample records about 160,000 clones, roughly three quarters being singletons. This clone has a single count. Its specificity is not known. Whole-study results and caveats: Upon later analysis, HLA-associated TCR beta chains proved more clonally expanded than other, equally common chains. Exclusion as indistinguishable affected some V segments, including TRBV6-2 and TRBV6-3. A likely sequencing artifact accounted for one observed cluster of highly shared sequence variants.

CDR1 SGHTA and CDR2 FQGNSA come from the germline V gene. V was cut by 4 bases and J by 4 bases, with 10 bases left in between. The CDR3 is 13 amino acids. The clonotype was recovered from a man aged 60 to 69 in good health and CMV-seronegative. V and J are TRBV7-2 and TRBJ1-2, with D maybe TRBD1 (6 bases). What was sequenced was PBMCs. CDR3 DNA: TGTGCCAGCAGCTCAGGGGTCCGCTATGGCTACACCTTC. The encoded protein is CASSSGVRYGYTF.